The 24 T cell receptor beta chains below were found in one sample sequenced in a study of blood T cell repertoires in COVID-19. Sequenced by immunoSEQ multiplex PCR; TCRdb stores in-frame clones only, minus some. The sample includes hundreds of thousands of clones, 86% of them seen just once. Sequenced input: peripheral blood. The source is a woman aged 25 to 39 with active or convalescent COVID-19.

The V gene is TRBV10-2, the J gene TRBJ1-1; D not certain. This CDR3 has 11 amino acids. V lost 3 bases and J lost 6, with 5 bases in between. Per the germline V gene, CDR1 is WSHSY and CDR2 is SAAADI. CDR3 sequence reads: CASSDGAEAFF. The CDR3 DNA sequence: TGCGCCAGCAGTGACGGGGCTGAAGCTTTCTTT.

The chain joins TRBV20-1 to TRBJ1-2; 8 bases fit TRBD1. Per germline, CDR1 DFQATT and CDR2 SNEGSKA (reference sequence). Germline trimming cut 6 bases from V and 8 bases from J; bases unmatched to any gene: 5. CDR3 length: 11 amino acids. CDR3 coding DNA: TGCAGTGCCCGGACAGGGCGCGGCTACACCTTC. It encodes CSARTGRGYTF.

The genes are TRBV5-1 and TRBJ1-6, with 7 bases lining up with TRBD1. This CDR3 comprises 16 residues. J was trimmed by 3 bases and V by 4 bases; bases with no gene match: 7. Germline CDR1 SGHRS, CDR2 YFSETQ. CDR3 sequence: CASSVGQPVYNSPLHF. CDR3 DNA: TGCGCCAGCAGCGTGGGACAGCCGGTCTATAATTCACCCCTCCACTTT.

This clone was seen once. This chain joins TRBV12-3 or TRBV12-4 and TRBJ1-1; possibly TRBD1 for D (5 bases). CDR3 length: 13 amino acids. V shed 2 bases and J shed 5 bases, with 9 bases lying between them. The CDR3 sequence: CASSLLGGTEAFF. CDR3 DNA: TGTGCCAGCAGTTTATTGGGGGGGACTGAAGCTTTCTTT.

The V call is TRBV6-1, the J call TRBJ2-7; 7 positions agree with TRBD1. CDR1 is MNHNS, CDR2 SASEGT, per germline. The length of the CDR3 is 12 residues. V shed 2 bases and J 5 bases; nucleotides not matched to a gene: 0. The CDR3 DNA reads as TGTGCCAGCAGTGAAAGGGGGCACGAGCAGTACTTC. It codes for CASSERGHEQYF.

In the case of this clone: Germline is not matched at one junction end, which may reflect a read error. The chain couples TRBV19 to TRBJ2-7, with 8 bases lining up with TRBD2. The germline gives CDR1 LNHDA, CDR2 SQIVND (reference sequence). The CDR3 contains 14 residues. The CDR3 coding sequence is TGTGTCAGTAGTCCCGGGGGGGCGGGATACGAGCAGTACTTC. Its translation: CVSSPGGAGYEQYF.

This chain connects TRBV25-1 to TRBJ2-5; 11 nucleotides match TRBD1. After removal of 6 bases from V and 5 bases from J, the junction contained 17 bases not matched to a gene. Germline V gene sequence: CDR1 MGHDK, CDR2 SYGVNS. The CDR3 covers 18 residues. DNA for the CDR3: TGTGCCAGCAGCAGCGCTCCGGGACAGGGGGGGTTCATGGAGACCCAGTACTTC. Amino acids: CASSSAPGQGGFMETQYF. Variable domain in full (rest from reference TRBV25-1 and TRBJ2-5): EADIYQTPRYLVIGTGKKITLECSQTMGHDKMYWYQQDPGMELHLIHYSYGVNSTEKGDLSSESTVSRIRTEHFPLTLESARPSHTSQYLCASSSAPGQGGFMETQYFGPGTRLLVL.

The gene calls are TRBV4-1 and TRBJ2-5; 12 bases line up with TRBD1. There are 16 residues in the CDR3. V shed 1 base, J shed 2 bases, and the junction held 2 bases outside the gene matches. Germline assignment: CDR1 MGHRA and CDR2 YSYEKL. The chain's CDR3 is CASSQVGQGAQETQYF. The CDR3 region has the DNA TGCGCCAGCAGCCAAGTGGGACAGGGGGCGCAAGAGACCCAGTACTTC.

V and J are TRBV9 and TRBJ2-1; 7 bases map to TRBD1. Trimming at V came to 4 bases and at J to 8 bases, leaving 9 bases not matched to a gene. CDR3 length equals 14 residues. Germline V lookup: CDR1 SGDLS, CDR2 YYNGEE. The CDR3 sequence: CASSLAPDRDEQFF. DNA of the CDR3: TGTGCCAGCAGCTTGGCCCCTGACAGGGATGAGCAGTTCTTC.

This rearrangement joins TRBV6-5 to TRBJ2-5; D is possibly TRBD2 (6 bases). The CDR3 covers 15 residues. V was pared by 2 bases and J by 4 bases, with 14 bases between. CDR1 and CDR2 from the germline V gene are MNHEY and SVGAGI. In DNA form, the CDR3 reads TGTGCCAGCAGTTACGGAGTAGGGACTCGAGAGACCCAGTACTTC. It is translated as CASSYGVGTRETQYF.

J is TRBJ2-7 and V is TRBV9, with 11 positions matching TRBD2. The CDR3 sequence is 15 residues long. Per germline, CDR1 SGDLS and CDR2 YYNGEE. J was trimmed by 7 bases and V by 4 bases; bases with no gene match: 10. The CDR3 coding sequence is TGTGCCAGCAGCTTTTTAGCGGGAGGGATTGGTGAGCAGTACTTC. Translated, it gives CASSFLAGGIGEQYF.

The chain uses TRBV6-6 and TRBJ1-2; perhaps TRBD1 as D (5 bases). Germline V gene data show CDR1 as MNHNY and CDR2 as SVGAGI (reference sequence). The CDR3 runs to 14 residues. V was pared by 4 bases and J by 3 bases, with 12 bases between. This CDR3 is CASSSGWVYYGYTF. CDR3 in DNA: TGTGCCAGCAGTTCAGGGTGGGTTTACTATGGCTACACCTTC.

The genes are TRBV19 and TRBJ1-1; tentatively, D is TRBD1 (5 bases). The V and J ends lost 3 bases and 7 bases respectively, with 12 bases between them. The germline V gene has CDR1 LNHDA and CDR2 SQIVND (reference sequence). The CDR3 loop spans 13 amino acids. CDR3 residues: CASSIGRGREAFF. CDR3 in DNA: TGTGCCAGTAGTATCGGGCGGGGCCGTGAAGCTTTCTTT.

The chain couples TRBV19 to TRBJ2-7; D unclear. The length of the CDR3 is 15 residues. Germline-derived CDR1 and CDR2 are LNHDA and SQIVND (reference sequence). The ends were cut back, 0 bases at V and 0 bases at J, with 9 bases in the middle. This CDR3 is CASSIDLLSSYEQYF. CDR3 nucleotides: TGTGCCAGTAGTATAGATTTACTGAGCTCCTACGAGCAGTACTTC.

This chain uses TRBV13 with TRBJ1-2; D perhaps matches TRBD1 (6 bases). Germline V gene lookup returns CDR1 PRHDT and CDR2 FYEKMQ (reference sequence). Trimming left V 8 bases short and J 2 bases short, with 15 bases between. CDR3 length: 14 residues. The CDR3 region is CASGASDSNYGYTF. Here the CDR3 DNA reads TGTGCCAGCGGTGCCTCGGACAGCAACTATGGCTACACCTTC.

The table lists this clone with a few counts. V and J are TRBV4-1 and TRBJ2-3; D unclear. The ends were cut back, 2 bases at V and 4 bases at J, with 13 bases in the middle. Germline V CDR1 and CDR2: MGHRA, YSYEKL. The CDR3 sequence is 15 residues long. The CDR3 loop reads CASSQSETSPDTQYF. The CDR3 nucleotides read TGCGCCAGCAGCCAATCTGAGACTTCCCCAGATACGCAGTATTTT.

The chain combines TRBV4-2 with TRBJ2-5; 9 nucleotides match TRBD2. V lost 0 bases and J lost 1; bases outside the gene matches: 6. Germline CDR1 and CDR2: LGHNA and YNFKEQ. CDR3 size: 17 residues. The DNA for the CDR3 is TGTGCCAGCAGCCAAGACGGGAGCGGGGGGTTCCAAGAGACCCAGTACTTC. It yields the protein CASSQDGSGGFQETQYF.

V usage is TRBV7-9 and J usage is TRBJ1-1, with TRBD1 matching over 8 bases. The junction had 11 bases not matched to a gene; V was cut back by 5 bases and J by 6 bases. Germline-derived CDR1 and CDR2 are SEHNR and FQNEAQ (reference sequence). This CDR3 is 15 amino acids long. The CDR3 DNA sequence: TGTGCCAGCAGCCAAAATGACAGGGGAGGCCCTGAAGCTTTCTTT. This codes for CASSQNDRGGPEAFF. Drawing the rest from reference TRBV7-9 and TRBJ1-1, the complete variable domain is DTGVSQNPRHKITKRGQNVTFRCDPISEHNRLYWYRQTLGQGPEFLTYFQNEAQLEKSRLLSDRFSAERPKGSFSTLEIQRTEQGDSAMYLCASSQNDRGGPEAFFGQGTRLTVV.

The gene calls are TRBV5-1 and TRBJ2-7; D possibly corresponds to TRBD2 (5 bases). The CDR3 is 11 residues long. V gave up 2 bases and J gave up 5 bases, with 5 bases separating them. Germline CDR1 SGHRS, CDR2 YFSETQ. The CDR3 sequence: CASSFGNEQYF. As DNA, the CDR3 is TGCGCCAGCAGCTTCGGGAACGAGCAGTACTTC.

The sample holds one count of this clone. Here the CDR3 reads CASSQEGGGSEKLFF. In DNA, the CDR3 is TGCGCCAGCAGCCAAGAGGGGGGAGGCAGTGAAAAACTGTTTTTT. The chain employs TRBV4-1 and TRBJ1-4; D perhaps matches TRBD1 (5 bases). The germline CDR1 and CDR2 sequences are MGHRA and YSYEKL. Deletions cut 0 bases from V and 7 bases from J, with 12 bases between. The CDR3 has 15 amino acids.

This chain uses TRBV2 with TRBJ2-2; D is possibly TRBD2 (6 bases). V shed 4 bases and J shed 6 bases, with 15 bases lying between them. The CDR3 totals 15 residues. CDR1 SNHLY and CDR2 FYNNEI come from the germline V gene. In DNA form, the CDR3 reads TGTGCCAGCAGTGTAAATGGGGGGTCGGCCGGGGAGCTGTTTTTT. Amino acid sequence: CASSVNGGSAGELFF.

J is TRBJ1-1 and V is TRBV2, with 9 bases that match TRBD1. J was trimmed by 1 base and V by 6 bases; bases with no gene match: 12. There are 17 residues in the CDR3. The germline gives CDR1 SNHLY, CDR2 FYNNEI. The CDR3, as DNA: TGTGCCAGCAGCACACAGGGGGCGAGTTTGGGGAACACTGAAGCTTTCTTT. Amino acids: CASSTQGASLGNTEAFF.

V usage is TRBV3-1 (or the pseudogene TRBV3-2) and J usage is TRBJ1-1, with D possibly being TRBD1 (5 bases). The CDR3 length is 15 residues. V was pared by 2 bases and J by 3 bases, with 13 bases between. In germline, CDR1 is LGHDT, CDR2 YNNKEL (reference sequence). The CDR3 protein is CASSQPSGPYTEAFF. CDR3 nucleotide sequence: TGTGCCAGCAGCCAACCTTCAGGGCCCTACACTGAAGCTTTCTTT.

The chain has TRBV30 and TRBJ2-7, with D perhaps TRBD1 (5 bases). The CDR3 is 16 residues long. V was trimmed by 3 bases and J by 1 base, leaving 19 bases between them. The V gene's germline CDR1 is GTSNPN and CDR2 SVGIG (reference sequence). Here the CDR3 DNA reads TGTGCCTGGAGCCGACGAACTGGACACTTATCCTACGAGCAGTACTTC. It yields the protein CAWSRRTGHLSYEQYF.